This T cell receptor (beta chain) originates from a study of T cell responses to AZD1222 COVID-19 vaccine. Findings and caveats of the study: Reports say nearly half of spike-specific TCRs go after unmutated variant regions. Sampled repertoires all dated from after the peak T cell response. Rises in breadth and depth of Spike-specific TCRs came after two AZD1222 doses. Seropositive status at baseline applied to only a handful of AZD1222 recipients.

Some clones are missing from TCRdb's copy, which holds only in-frame ones; the method was immunoSEQ multiplex PCR. This table has some 120,000 clones, around nine tenths appearing once. V trimming: 4 bases; J trimming: 3 bases; junction bases outside the gene matches: 6. Germline V gives CDR1 LNHDA, CDR2 SQIVND (reference sequence). The CDR3 loop spans 16 amino acids. There are many counts of this clone. Its cognate antigen is unknown. The clonotype was recovered from an adult in good health. The chain employs TRBV19 and TRBJ2-7; TRBD2 agrees at 13 bases. The sample here was peripheral blood, taken on day 0 of AZD1222 vaccination. The CDR3 region is CASSTGGLAGVYEQYF. CDR3 DNA sequence: TGTGCCAGTAGTACAGGAGGACTAGCGGGGGTCTACGAGCAGTACTTC.